The 31 T cell receptor beta chains presented below share a single source sample, sequenced in a study of identical twins. Via MiXCR, TCRdb re-called the 5' RACE reads, giving one row per CDR3 protein. Here the sample spans 350,000 to 400,000 distinct CDR3 sequences, around 9.7% being singletons. The sequencing sample was made of naive T cells sorted from blood. These receptors came from a woman in her forties or fifties in good health.

The rearrangement joins TRBV12-3 or TRBV12-4 to TRBJ2-3; 8 bases line up with TRBD2. J lost 5 bases, V lost 7 bases, and 5 bases had no gene match. This CDR3 is 13 amino acids long. The CDR3 nucleotides read TGTGCCAGCAACGGGAGGGCCATAGATACGCAGTATTTT. This sequence encodes CASNGRAIDTQYF.

V gene TRBV7-9 combines with J gene TRBJ2-3, with TRBD2 identical over 12 bases. Germline CDR1 and CDR2: SEHNR and FQNEAQ (reference sequence). This CDR3 contains 16 residues. The V and J ends lost 5 bases and 4 bases, in that order; junction bases with no gene match: 7. The CDR3 spells CASSTTSGSRADTQYF. The DNA for the CDR3 is TGTGCCAGCAGCACGACTAGCGGGAGCCGCGCAGATACGCAGTATTTT. Variable domain in full (rest from reference TRBV7-9 and TRBJ2-3): DTGVSQNPRHKITKRGQNVTFRCDPISEHNRLYWYRQTLGQGPEFLTYFQNEAQLEKSRLLSDRFSAERPKGSFSTLEIQRTEQGDSAMYLCASSTTSGSRADTQYFGPGTRLTVL.

The chain uses TRBV7-2 and TRBJ1-3; D is unclear. Trimming removed 4 bases at V and 3 bases at J, with 13 bases between. This CDR3 has 15 residues. Germline V gives CDR1 SGHTA, CDR2 FQGNSA. CDR3 region: CASSSRETLGNTIYF. The CDR3 DNA is TGTGCCAGCAGCTCTCGGGAGACGCTTGGAAACACCATATATTTT.

As concerns this clonotype: A read error may be the cause here, since a much bigger clone is one base away. This rearrangement joins TRBV15 to TRBJ2-1, with 8 bases fitting TRBD2. Per the germline V gene, CDR1 is LNHNV and CDR2 is YYDKDF (reference sequence). V shed 0 bases, J shed 13 bases, and the junction held 11 bases outside the gene matches. CDR3 length: 15 residues. The CDR3 DNA reads as TGTGCCACCAGCAGAGAGGGCGAAGGGCGGGGGGACCAGTTCTTC. It yields the protein CATSREGEGRGDQFF. The entire variable domain, with the rest obtained from reference TRBV15 and TRBJ2-1, is as follows: DAMVIQNPRYQVTQFGKPVTLSCSQTLNHNVMYWYQQKSSQAPKLLFHYYDKDFNNEADTPDNFQSRRPNTSFCFLDIRSPGLGDTAMYLCATSREGEGRGDQFFGPGTRLTVL.

Only a few counts were recorded for this clonotype. This sequence joins TRBV19 and TRBJ2-1, with D perhaps matching TRBD2 (6 bases). The ends were cut back, 1 base at V and 2 bases at J, with 12 bases in the middle. From germline, CDR1 is LNHDA and CDR2 SQIVND (reference sequence). This CDR3 is 16 amino acids long. The CDR3 spells CASSIGRDPTYNEQFF. DNA for the CDR3: TGTGCCAGTAGTATAGGGCGGGACCCCACCTACAATGAGCAGTTCTTC.

This clonotype was counted at least ten times. The chain carries TRBV24-1 and TRBJ1-5; no firm D call. There are 14 residues in the CDR3. Germline V lookup: CDR1 KGHDR, CDR2 SFDVKD. Trimming removed 9 bases from V and 5 bases from J, with 16 bases in between. CDR3 residues: CATCVPAPHQPQHF. CDR3 coding DNA: TGTGCCACCTGCGTGCCGGCCCCCCATCAGCCCCAGCATTTT.

The chain uses TRBV4-1 and TRBJ2-1; 11 bases line up with TRBD2. V was pared by 3 bases and J by 5 bases, with 9 bases of the junction left unmatched. The CDR3 is made up of 17 amino acids. The V gene's germline CDR1 is MGHRA and CDR2 YSYEKL. CDR3 coding DNA: TGCGCCAGCAGCCACGTCCCGGGACTAGCGGAAAACAATGAGCAGTTCTTC. Its protein is CASSHVPGLAENNEQFF.

CDR3 in amino acids: CASSIVSGYEQYF. The CDR3 nucleotides are TGTGCCAGTAGTATAGTATCGGGTTACGAGCAGTACTTC. This chain uses TRBV19 with TRBJ2-7; D unclear. CDR1 is LNHDA and CDR2 is SQIVND in the germline V gene (reference sequence). This CDR3 contains 13 residues. Trimming cost V 1 base and J 4 bases, with 8 bases left between them.

The rearrangement joins TRBV18 to TRBJ2-7; no clear D gene. Germline V gives CDR1 KGHSH, CDR2 LQKENI. The CDR3 extends over 13 amino acids. Trimming took 3 bases from V and 7 from J, leaving 13 bases between them. The CDR3 nucleotides read TGTGCCAGCTCACCGGACGCCATCGGGGAGCAGTACGTC. Translated: CASSPDAIGEQYV.

This clonotype was counted ten times or more. This chain links TRBV12-3 or TRBV12-4 with TRBJ2-7, with unresolved D. V was pared by 6 bases and J by 6 bases, with 15 bases between. The CDR3 contains 13 residues. CDR3 nucleotide sequence: TGTGCCAGCAGCCCTCCGAAGGGTTCCGAGCAGTACTTC. The encoded protein is CASSPPKGSEQYF.

This clonotype has a handful of counts. The V and J genes are TRBV5-5 and TRBJ2-2; 7 bases line up with TRBD2. V lost 1 base to trimming and J lost 1 base; unmatched junction nucleotides: 1. CDR1 is SGHKS, CDR2 YYEKEE, per germline (reference sequence). The CDR3 covers 15 residues. The CDR3 loop reads CASSLSGKNTGELFF. The CDR3 DNA follows: TGTGCCAGCAGCTTGAGCGGGAAGAACACCGGGGAGCTGTTTTTT.

In its sample, this clonotype was seen many times. This chain uses TRBV27 with TRBJ2-3; 8 bases fit TRBD2. The germline CDR1 and CDR2 sequences are MNHEY and SMNVEV (reference sequence). Trimming cost V 8 bases and J 2 bases; bases outside gene matches: 6. The CDR3 runs 14 residues. The CDR3 DNA reads as TGTGCCAGCCGAGAGCGGGGGTACACAGATACGCAGTATTTT. Amino acid sequence: CASRERGYTDTQYF.

The chain combines TRBV4-1 with TRBJ2-7; D is possibly TRBD2 (6 bases). This CDR3 region has 15 residues. Germline-derived CDR1 and CDR2 are MGHRA and YSYEKL. The V and J ends lost 1 base and 0 bases respectively, with 10 bases between them. The CDR3 reads CASSQGGDSSYEQYF. The CDR3 DNA is TGCGCCAGCAGCCAAGGGGGGGATTCCTCCTACGAGCAGTACTTC.

This clonotype was detected many times. V is TRBV10-1 and J is TRBJ1-6, with D uncertain. Deletions cut 3 bases from V and 8 bases from J, with 5 bases between. The CDR3 has 12 amino acids. The germline CDR1 and CDR2 sequences are WNHNN and SYGVQD (reference sequence). CDR3 residues: CASSDGDSPLHF. The CDR3 DNA reads TGCGCCAGCAGTGACGGTGATTCACCCCTCCACTTT.

This clonotype occurred many times. V gene TRBV12-3 or TRBV12-4 combines with J gene TRBJ2-2, with a weak D call TRBD2 (5 bases). Trimming stripped 3 bases from V and 5 bases from J, with 10 bases between. The CDR3 covers 14 residues. The chain's CDR3 is CASSFERRTGELFF. In DNA, the CDR3 is TGTGCCAGCAGTTTCGAGAGGAGGACCGGGGAGCTGTTTTTT.

There are a few counts of this clonotype. J is TRBJ2-1 and V is TRBV25-1, with unresolved D. Germline lookup yields CDR1 MGHDK and CDR2 SYGVNS. The CDR3 is 11 amino acids. V dropped 4 bases and J dropped 6 bases, with 4 bases sitting between them. For the CDR3, the DNA is TGTGCCAGCAGTGCATTCAATGAGCAGTTCTTC. This translates into CASSAFNEQFF.

This chain joins TRBV29-1 and TRBJ1-1; D remains unclear. The CDR3 spans 12 residues. CDR1 is SQVTM, CDR2 ANQGSEA, per germline. The germline V and J ends were trimmed by 4 bases and 5 bases, with 11 bases remaining between them. In nucleotides, the CDR3 is TGCAGCGTTGGACTCCCGACAACTGAAGCTTTCTTT. Translation gives CSVGLPTTEAFF.

This clonotype came up a few times. The rearrangement joins TRBV7-8 to TRBJ1-2, with no clear D. This CDR3 has 12 amino acids. V was clipped by 5 bases and J by 7 bases, with 11 bases between them. Germline V gives CDR1 SGHVS, CDR2 FQNEAQ. CDR3 nucleotide sequence: TGTGCCAGCAGCCGACCCGGCGGTGGCTACACCTTC. Protein: CASSRPGGGYTF.

This clonotype was detected a few times. Just one base apart from a much larger clone, this may be a read error. This rearrangement joins TRBV5-1 to TRBJ2-1, with TRBD1 matching 10 bases. After removal of 2 bases from V and 5 bases from J, the junction contained 1 base not matched to a gene. This CDR3 comprises 14 residues. Germline V lookup: CDR1 SGHRS, CDR2 YFSETQ. CDR3 residues: CASSFGTGDNEQFF. In DNA form, the CDR3 reads TGCGCCAGCAGCTTCGGGACAGGGGACAATGAGCAGTTCTTC.

The table lists this clonotype with a few counts. The chain employs TRBV5-5 and TRBJ2-7; D could derive from TRBD1 or TRBD2 (6 bases each). The V gene's germline CDR1 is SGHKS and CDR2 YYEKEE (reference sequence). The V end lost 4 bases, the J end lost 2 bases, and 13 bases lay between the germline ends. This CDR3 comprises 14 residues. CDR3 loop: CASSTPGGPYEQYF. In nucleotides, the CDR3 is TGTGCCAGCAGCACCCCTGGGGGGCCCTACGAGCAGTACTTC.

This sequence joins TRBV15 and TRBJ1-2, with D perhaps TRBD1 (5 bases). The V gene's germline CDR1 is LNHNV and CDR2 YYDKDF (reference sequence). The CDR3 has 18 residues. V shed 1 base and J shed 4 bases, with 22 bases lying between them. This CDR3 is CATSRGSPRREGLYGYTF. In nucleotides, the CDR3 is TGTGCCACCAGCAGAGGCAGCCCCCGAAGGGAGGGACTCTATGGCTACACCTTC. Full variable domain (outside the CDR3, taken from reference TRBV15 and TRBJ1-2): DAMVIQNPRYQVTQFGKPVTLSCSQTLNHNVMYWYQQKSSQAPKLLFHYYDKDFNNEADTPDNFQSRRPNTSFCFLDIRSPGLGDTAMYLCATSRGSPRREGLYGYTFGSGTRLTVV.

This clonotype was seen repeatedly, ten times or more. V usage is TRBV7-9 and J usage is TRBJ2-3; the D gene is possibly TRBD2 (6 bases). This CDR3 has 14 amino acids. Germline V lookup: CDR1 SEHNR, CDR2 FQNEAQ (reference sequence). Trimming took 6 bases from V and 4 from J, leaving 14 bases between them. As DNA, the CDR3 is TGTGCCAGCAGGGATGAGGGGACTTCAGATACGCAGTATTTT. This translates into CASRDEGTSDTQYF.

This clonotype has only a few counts. This sequence joins TRBV5-1 and TRBJ2-6, with D tentatively TRBD1 (6 bases). The CDR3 consists of 17 residues. The ends were cut back, 0 bases at V and 4 bases at J, with 14 bases in the middle. CDR1 and CDR2 from the germline V gene are SGHRS and YFSETQ. CDR3 nucleotides: TGCGCCAGCAGCTTGGAGTGGGGGCTGCGAGGGGCCAACGTCCTGACTTTC. The encoded protein is CASSLEWGLRGANVLTF.

This clonotype occurred once. The V gene is TRBV11-3, the J gene TRBJ2-2, with 9 bases fitting TRBD1. The CDR3 extends over 14 amino acids. Trimming at V came to 10 bases and at J to 6 bases, leaving 9 bases not matched to a gene. CDR1 and CDR2 (germline): SGHNT, YENEEA. The CDR3 spells CATEGTGRPGELFF. The CDR3 coding sequence is TGTGCCACCGAGGGGACAGGGCGGCCCGGGGAGCTGTTTTTT.

This clonotype was found many times. The chain uses TRBV2 and TRBJ2-7; D not resolved. Per germline, CDR1 SNHLY and CDR2 FYNNEI. V dropped 2 bases and J dropped 4 bases, with 0 bases sitting between them. The CDR3 is 10 residues long. The CDR3 region is CASSEYEQYV. The CDR3 DNA sequence: TGTGCCAGCAGTGAATACGAGCAGTACGTC.

This chain links TRBV7-2 with TRBJ1-5; a possible D gene is TRBD1 (5 bases). Looked up from germline, CDR1 is SGHTA and CDR2 is FQGNSA. V lost 6 bases to trimming and J lost 3 bases, with 12 bases between them. The CDR3 extends over 14 amino acids. CDR3 in DNA: TGTGCCAGCAGTCGGGGACTTTACAATCAGCCCCAGCATTTT. It is translated as CASSRGLYNQPQHF.

This clonotype was counted many times. The rearrangement links TRBV7-2 to TRBJ2-3; 7 positions match TRBD2. The V gene end was trimmed by 7 bases and the J gene end by 7 bases; junction bases not matched to a gene: 11. Germline V gene data show CDR1 as SGHTA and CDR2 as FQGNSA. The CDR3 runs to 14 residues. The CDR3 DNA follows: TGTGCCAGCACCCTCGTGGGAGGGTCAAATACGCAGTATTTT. It codes for CASTLVGGSNTQYF.

The chain carries TRBV12-3 or TRBV12-4 and TRBJ1-5; TRBD1 might be the D (6 bases). Trimming left V 6 bases short and J 2 bases short, with 11 bases between. The CDR3 length is 14 residues. CDR3: CASRPGARNQPQHF. CDR3 DNA: TGTGCCAGCAGACCAGGGGCGCGCAATCAGCCCCAGCATTTT.

This clonotype was recorded a few times. This chain uses TRBV12-3 or TRBV12-4 with TRBJ2-2; D gene uncertain. This CDR3 contains 14 residues. V lost 6 bases, J lost 3 bases, and 11 bases lay in between. CDR3 bases: TGTGCCAGCAGGGCTAGGAACTACACCGGGGAGCTGTTTTTT. Amino acids: CASRARNYTGELFF.

The genes are TRBV30 and TRBJ2-7; D is undetermined. The CDR3 contains 15 residues. V was cut by 0 bases and J by 2 bases, with 14 bases left in between. Per the germline V gene, CDR1 is GTSNPN and CDR2 is SVGIG (reference sequence). The CDR3 DNA sequence: TGTGCCTGGAGTGTTCCGTATAGGCACACCTACGAGCAGTACTTC. Protein sequence: CAWSVPYRHTYEQYF.

This clonotype was seen ten or more times. The rearrangement uses TRBV29-1 and TRBJ2-1; D is possibly TRBD2 (5 bases). Trimming cost V 2 bases and J 3 bases, with 5 bases left between them. Germline values: CDR1 SQVTM, CDR2 ANQGSEA. The CDR3 covers 12 residues. CDR3 sequence reads: CSVETSYNEQFF. The CDR3 DNA is TGCAGCGTTGAAACTAGCTACAATGAGCAGTTCTTC.